Listed below are T cell receptor beta chains from one sample, sequenced in a study of cytomegalovirus exposure and HLA in healthy donors. Clones were sequenced by immunoSEQ multiplex PCR, and TCRdb holds only the in-frame ones, with some missing. The sample lists 60,000 to 70,000 clones; 55% to 65% were seen once. Sequencing was done on a sample of PBMCs. These receptors originate from a woman aged 50 to 60 in good health and CMV-seronegative. Both conserved end residues are part of each CDR3. The D gene is left open where the match is weak. A row's size may be missing; if present it is once, few, many or a size class.

abundance,j_gene,d_gene,v_gene,CDR3aa,CDR3nt
few,TRBJ2-7,-,TRBV6-5,CASSYSGRRGYYEQYF,TGTGCCAGCAGTTACTCGGGTCGGCGCGGATACTACGAGCAGTACTTC
-,TRBJ2-7,-,TRBV5-1,CASSLGGIYYEQYF,TGCGCCAGCAGCCTTGGGGGGATTTATTACGAGCAGTACTTC
-,TRBJ1-2,TRBD1,TRBV15,CATSRDLVGQGGSYGYTF,TGTGCCACCAGCAGAGACCTTGTCGGGCAGGGGGGATCCTATGGCTACACCTTC
-,TRBJ1-2,TRBD1,TRBV6-5,CASSDHDRDYGYTF,TGTGCCAGCAGCGACCACGACAGGGACTATGGCTACACCTTC
-,TRBJ1-5,-,TRBV2,CATSREVVGQPQHF,TGTGCCACCTCAAGGGAGGTCGTAGGTCAGCCCCAGCATTTT
-,TRBJ1-5,TRBD1,TRBV28,CASSKGQGSQPQHF,TGTGCCAGCAGTAAGGGACAGGGGAGTCAGCCCCAGCATTTT
once,TRBJ2-3,-,TRBV6-5,CASRRAMRADTQYF,TGTGCCAGCAGGCGGGCCATGAGAGCAGATACGCAGTATTTT
-,TRBJ1-1,-,TRBV28,CASSSESRGAFF,TGTGCCAGCAGTTCGGAGAGTCGTGGAGCTTTCTTT
-,TRBJ2-7,TRBD1,TRBV5-1,CASSLGAGQASYEQYF,TGCGCCAGCAGCTTGGGGGCGGGACAGGCCTCCTACGAGCAGTACTTC
few,TRBJ2-5,-,TRBV7-2,CASSLYQETQYF,TGTGCCAGCAGCCTATACCAAGAGACCCAGTACTTC
-,TRBJ2-1,TRBD1,TRBV5-1,CASSFQPGQGAYNEQFF,TGCGCCAGCAGCTTTCAACCGGGACAGGGGGCGTACAATGAGCAGTTCTTC
few,TRBJ1-1,-,TRBV6-5,CASSSPFGDTEAFF,TGTGCCAGCAGTTCTCCATTCGGGGACACTGAAGCTTTCTTT
-,TRBJ1-4,-,TRBV20-1,CSARAGLGLFF,TGCAGTGCTAGGGCGGGACTTGGGCTGTTTTTT
-,TRBJ2-2,TRBD2,TRBV2,CASILAGGTTGELFF,TGTGCCAGCATTTTAGCGGGAGGCACCACCGGGGAGCTGTTTTTT
-,TRBJ2-1,TRBD1,TRBV6-1,CASRVGQGAYNEQFF,TGTGCCAGCAGGGTAGGACAGGGGGCCTACAATGAGCAGTTCTTC
-,TRBJ1-3,-,TRBV6-1,CASSEYITIYF,TGTGCCAGCAGTGAATACATTACCATATATTTT
few,TRBJ1-2,-,TRBV7-9,CASSLFSGDYGYTF,TGTGCCAGCAGCTTGTTTTCCGGGGACTATGGCTACACCTTC
-,TRBJ2-6,-,TRBV5-4,CASSLAESSGANVLTF,TGTGCCAGCAGCTTAGCGGAAAGCTCTGGGGCCAACGTCCTGACTTTC
-,TRBJ1-2,-,TRBV4-2,CASSQETSYGYTF,TGTGCCAGCAGCCAAGAAACGAGCTATGGCTACACCTTC
-,TRBJ1-1,TRBD1,TRBV14,CASSQEMRGRRTEAFF,TGTGCCAGCAGCCAAGAGATGAGGGGGCGGAGAACTGAAGCTTTCTTT
-,TRBJ1-5,-,TRBV9,CASSAPGEPQHF,TGTGCCAGCAGCGCGCCAGGCGAGCCCCAGCATTTT
-,TRBJ1-2,-,TRBV6-5,CASSYSREGGYTF,TGTGCCAGCAGTTACTCAAGAGAGGGAGGCTACACCTTC
-,TRBJ2-2,TRBD2,TRBV5-6,CASSFLAGYTGELFF,TGTGCCAGCAGCTTTCTAGCGGGTTACACCGGGGAGCTGTTTTTT
-,TRBJ2-7,TRBD2,TRBV6-6,CASSLPREAGTYEQYF,TGTGCCAGCAGTCTACCCCGGGAGGCGGGGACCTACGAGCAGTACTTC
-,TRBJ2-7,-,TRBV5-4,CASSFGVLPYEQYF,TGTGCCAGCAGCTTCGGGGTCTTACCTTACGAGCAGTACTTC
-,TRBJ1-4,-,TRBV30,CAWKYTMSEKLFF,TGTGCCTGGAAATATACGATGAGTGAAAAACTGTTTTTT
-,TRBJ2-7,-,TRBV19,CASSISGLMNEQYF,TGTGCCAGTAGTATCTCAGGACTAATGAACGAGCAGTACTTC
-,TRBJ2-3,TRBD1,TRBV4-1,CASSHRTRDRVLPDTQYF,TGCGCCAGCAGCCACCGGACCCGGGACAGGGTACTGCCAGATACGCAGTATTTT
-,TRBJ2-5,-,TRBV7-2,CASSPNRGKETQYF,TGTGCCAGCAGCCCTAACCGAGGTAAAGAGACCCAGTACTTC
-,TRBJ1-1,TRBD1,TRBV29-1,CSVDRQGGTEAFF,TGCAGCGTTGACAGACAGGGTGGCACTGAAGCTTTCTTT
few,TRBJ1-2,TRBD1,TRBV5-1,CASSLQGLYGYTF,TGCGCCAGCAGCTTACAGGGGCTCTATGGCTACACCTTC
once,TRBJ1-2,TRBD1,TRBV6-6,CASSRQGQGKGYTF,TGTGCCAGCAGTCGGCAAGGACAGGGGAAAGGCTACACCTTC
-,TRBJ1-2,TRBD1,TRBV10-3,CAITTGVYGYTF,TGTGCCATCACTACAGGGGTCTATGGCTACACCTTC
-,TRBJ1-3,TRBD1,TRBV19,CASSLDRGYSGNTIYF,TGTGCCAGTAGCCTGGACAGGGGTTACTCTGGAAACACCATATATTTT
-,TRBJ1-2,TRBD1,TRBV7-8,CASSLGGQANANYGYTF,TGTGCCAGCAGCTTAGGCGGACAGGCGAATGCTAACTATGGCTACACCTTC
-,TRBJ2-7,-,TRBV2,CASSDSETYEQYF,TGTGCCAGCAGTGATTCGGAGACCTACGAGCAGTACTTC
-,TRBJ1-1,TRBD1,TRBV6-5,CASSYLTGAGNTEAFF,TGTGCCAGCAGTTACTTGACAGGGGCCGGGAACACTGAAGCTTTCTTT
-,TRBJ1-5,-,TRBV2,CASSGSNSNQPQHF,TGTGCCAGCAGTGGGAGCAATAGCAATCAGCCCCAGCATTTT
-,TRBJ2-1,-,TRBV19,CASSIALGVTRNEQFF,TGTGCCAGTAGTATAGCCCTAGGGGTCACACGCAATGAGCAGTTCTTC
-,TRBJ2-1,-,TRBV5-1,CASSLQGGEQFF,TGCGCCAGCAGCTTACAGGGCGGTGAGCAGTTCTTC
-,TRBJ1-4,-,TRBV6-6,CATDTPTNEKLFF,TGTGCCACCGACACACCAACTAATGAAAAACTGTTTTTT
-,TRBJ2-4,-,TRBV9,CASSVAGGDIQYF,TGTGCCAGCAGCGTAGCCGGGGGTGACATTCAGTACTTC